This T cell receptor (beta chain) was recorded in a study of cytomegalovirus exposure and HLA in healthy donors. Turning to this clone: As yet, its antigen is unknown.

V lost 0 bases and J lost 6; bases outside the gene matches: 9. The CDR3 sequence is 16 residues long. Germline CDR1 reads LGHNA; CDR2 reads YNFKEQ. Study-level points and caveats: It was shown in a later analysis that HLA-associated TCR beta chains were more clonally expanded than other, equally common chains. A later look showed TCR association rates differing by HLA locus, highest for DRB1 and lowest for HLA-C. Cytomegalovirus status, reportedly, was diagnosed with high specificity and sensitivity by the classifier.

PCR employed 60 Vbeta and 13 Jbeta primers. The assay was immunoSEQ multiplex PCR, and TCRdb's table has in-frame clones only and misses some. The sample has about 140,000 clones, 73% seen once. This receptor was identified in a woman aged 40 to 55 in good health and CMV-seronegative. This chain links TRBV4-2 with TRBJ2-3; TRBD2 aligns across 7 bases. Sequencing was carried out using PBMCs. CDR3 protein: CASSQDKSGGTDTQYF. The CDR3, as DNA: TGTGCCAGCAGCCAAGATAAGTCGGGGGGAACCGATACGCAGTATTTT.